Here is one TCR beta chain with its context. The antigen is undetermined. These data belong to a study of T-cell memory formation after mild COVID-19. Study information: Largely donor-specific sequence clusters came from a couple of donors.

TCR alpha and TCR beta cDNA libraries carrying sample barcodes and UMIs came from 5'RACE with constant-segment primers. MiXCR was run by TCRdb on the 5' RACE reads, yielding one entry per CDR3 protein. Of about 600,000 distinct CDR3 sequences in the sample, about 20% were seen once. Study results and limitations: Clones that got smaller from day 15 to 85 had even CD4/CD8, while clones growing later tipped toward CD4+. Memory from before infection featured some responding clones, which suggests cross-reactive memory joined.

V gave up 4 bases and J gave up 4 bases, with 14 bases separating them. The CDR3 covers 14 residues. The germline V gene encodes CDR1 DFQATT and CDR2 SNEGSKA (reference sequence). The chain employs TRBV20-1 and TRBJ1-5, with D possibly being TRBD1 (5 bases). The sequencing input was PBMCs or a T cell subset sorted from them (not recorded which). This TCR was sampled from an adult woman who had mild COVID-19 (a few samples of this study predate the infection). Cell type and time point are not known. CDR3 nucleotides: TGCAGTGCTACCCGATTGGGGGAAAATCAGCCCCAGCATTTT. It encodes CSATRLGENQPQHF.